Reported below is one TCR beta chain. Its cognate antigen has yet to be identified. No base qualities exist here, and no much larger clone lies one base off it. This same CDR3 is encoded by further DNA sequences in the sample. The cohort consisted of 600 to 700 healthy bone marrow donors. All cohort members were sampled while nominally healthy, although unrecorded immune exposures were likely present. The donor was CMV seronegative and belonged to the group of 350 or so seronegative cohort members. A peripheral blood sample was provided by each donor, and peripheral blood mononuclear cells were used for TCR beta sequencing. The Qiagen DNeasy Blood Extraction Kit was used to extract genomic DNA from the blood cell samples. V drops 1 base and J drops 4 bases, leaving 11 bases in between. CDR1 MGHRA and CDR2 YSYEKL are derived from the germline V gene. Measured from the cysteine to the phenylalanine, the CDR3 is 15 residues long. The entry retains the CDR3 DNA only, 45 bases that are in frame from base 1.

The data derive from a study of cytomegalovirus exposure and HLA in healthy donors (dated by TCRdb to 2015 to 2018). Some background on the complete study: In an earlier analysis of 450 to 750 of the donors, 276 Gb of sequence data and 100 million or so unique TCR beta sequences from roughly 180 million T cells were reported. Besides the first cohort of 550 to 750 subjects, a separate validation cohort made up of over 100 different subjects was used. In an earlier analysis of roughly 600 of the donors, high-throughput TCR beta sequencing was used to judge whether each TCR beta V gene segment behaved as functional or pseudogenic. Class I and class II HLA loci were covered by the typing at four-digit resolution. Of the 398 genotyped donors, over 65% fell in the genetic ancestry cluster associated with self-reported Caucasian donors. Typing coverage varied by locus: 629-630 donors for A, B, C, DRB1 and DQB1; roughly 560 for DQA1; over 600 for DPA1; around 490 for DPB1. An early release covering roughly 600 HLA-typed donors comprised around 300 gigabases of sequencing data and approximately 80 million unique TCR sequences. The study profiled the T cell repertoires of more than 500 subjects by immunosequencing and related them to cytomegalovirus serostatus. All discovery cohort repertoires had been generated using a single sequencing platform. Because of strong linkage in the cohort, roughly five DR-DQ haplotypes were treated as single units for association and clustering. Rather than using new phenotypic data, the later analysis identified candidate immune exposures from TCR beta sequences and from how often those sequences occurred across donors. Alongside the repertoire data, information on donor age, sex, ethnicity and CMV serostatus was compiled. A later genetic analysis used genome-wide SNP genotypes for about three fifths of the roughly 700 donors, treating that subset as a discovery cohort. To study patterns of TCR occurrence, a later analysis re-analyzed previously published TCR beta repertoires from 666 donors and added high-resolution HLA genotyping. The study aimed to test whether signatures of past pathogen exposure could be identified by cataloging public T cell receptors. Across 300 to 500 genotyped donors of the cohort, an average of about 240,000 unique TCR beta nucleotide sequences per donor were sequenced, and roughly 17% of those sequences were non-productive. To predict cytomegalovirus infection status, the study combined high-throughput TCR immunosequencing, statistical association of individual TCRs with disease status, and machine learning.

The library was made by the immunoSEQ multiplex PCR assay. For the multiplex PCR, a mixture combining 60 forward primers for TCR Vbeta segments and 13 reverse primers for TCR Jbeta segments was used. The CDR3 region of rearranged TCR beta genes was amplified from genomic DNA by a multiplex PCR assay. The Illumina HiSeq System was used to sequence the amplified TCR beta libraries as 87-base-pair reads. Turning to the authors' computational methods: In a later analysis, roughly 80 million unique TCR beta chains were counted across the roughly 610 repertoires, and some 10 million of these chains were shared by at least two donors. Raw reads were error-corrected and collapsed into unique sequences by a nearest-neighbor algorithm in which closely related sequences were merged to remove PCR and sequencing errors. To assign V, D and J gene segments, CDR3 sequences were aligned to IMGT reference sequences. For a sequence to be retained, a match of at least six nucleotides was required to both a V gene segment and a J gene segment. A rearrangement was called productive if the CDR3 had no stop codons and remained in frame with V and J, and every other rearrangement was called non-productive. Following IMGT convention, CDR3 was defined as the stretch from the second conserved V-encoded cysteine up to the conserved J-encoded phenylalanine. Sequences without an unambiguous match to a single V gene segment were excluded from the earlier analysis of about 630 of the donors. In an earlier analysis of 587 of the donors, V segments were called functional above 56.7% productive rearrangements and were called segregating when the between-donor standard deviation exceeded 5%. A statistical classification framework was built to diagnose cytomegalovirus status from the catalog of TCR beta chain sequences. In a later analysis, V and J genes were assigned by comparing TCR nucleotide sequences against IMGT/GENE-DB human TR gene sequences. In a later analysis, CDR3 sequences and most-parsimonious VDJ recombination scenarios were assigned using the TCRdist pipeline. In a later analysis, each TCR beta chain was defined by its CDR3 amino acid sequence together with its V-gene family, and reads lacking a unique V-gene family were excluded. As a way to deal with suspected cross-contamination and a sequencing artifact, a later analysis dropped roughly 600 nucleotide sequences that were highly shared and had low generation probability. A later analysis calculated a clonal expansion index for each public chain from normalized within-repertoire ranks of inferred template counts. In a later analysis, generation probabilities were computed using a VDJ recombination model fitted to out-of-frame rearrangements, and the results were checked against IGoR. In a later analysis, TCR-TCR, TCR-HLA and TCR-CMV co-occurrence was scored with hypergeometric tests, and a repertoire-size bias correction was applied to TCR pairs. False discovery rates were estimated in a later analysis by permuting HLA or CMV assignments 20 times. In a later analysis, co-occurring TCRs were grouped using DBSCAN, with TCRdist sequence similarity added in when clustering inside HLA-allele-positive subsets. Repertoires with fewer than 30,000 or more than 120,000 public chains, plus five repertoires with anomalous nucleotide sharing, were excluded from co-occurrence clustering. Here the immuneACCESS table is served through TCRdb, limited to in-frame sequences with V and J called. Missing clones are a known gap in these copies; in checked studies unresolved V genes cover under half, and the rest lacks a known reason. V and J calls and clone size are those listed in that table; D and trimming were worked out from the DNA. The sample profile shows about 62,000 clones; around 87% of them were found once. The leading ten clones occupy approximately 1.3% of the sample.

The paper's findings and limits, for the study overall: Roughly uniform sequencing depth across donors was assumed in presence/absence analyses, although this assumption may not hold. In a later analysis, most CMV-associated TCR beta chains were found to appear HLA-restricted, with HLA associations seemingly driven largely by CMV exposure. An earlier analysis of approximately 590 of the donors showed that most TCR beta V segments appeared in productive rearrangements either about 90% or about 30% of the time, which broadly matched IMGT annotations. The earlier analysis of approximately 590 of the donors excluded roughly 17 rarely observed V segments, including chromosome 9 orphons, because counts were too low. For the cohort, immune exposure information was limited to CMV serostatus. A later genetic analysis associated a missense DCLRE1C variant with V-gene and J-gene trimming of TCR beta chains, and an independent cohort replicated the association. A later analysis associated about 17,000 TCR beta sequences with specific HLA alleles at a false discovery rate of 0.05. While some public TCRs were present in many individuals, most TCR sequences turned up only very rarely across donors. The authors suggested that the approach could potentially be extended to other disease states and immunological phenotypes. In both the original and validation cohorts, the classifier was reported to diagnose cytomegalovirus status with high specificity and sensitivity. According to a later analysis, parvovirus B19, influenza, CMV and Epstein-Barr virus appeared linked to several top co-occurrence clusters. Three of the identified cytomegalovirus-associated TCR beta chains were confirmed in vitro to be specific for cytomegalovirus antigens. A later analysis found that TCR association rates varied across HLA loci, with DRB1 alleles showing the most associated TCRs and HLA-C alleles the fewest. A further reported finding was that TCR beta sequences accurately predicted the HLA-A and HLA-B alleles for most subjects in the first cohort. Because some donors lacked HLA typing at each locus, the association tests relied only on the typed subset. In a later genetic analysis, fewer N-insertions in productive TCRs were reported among donors in an Asian-associated ancestry cluster than the 666-donor mean. Some IMGT-functional V segments, including TRBV6-2 and TRBV6-3, could not be distinguished by the 87-base-pair reads and were therefore excluded. Assigning TCR associations to individual alleles was difficult when HLA alleles, especially DR and DQ, strongly co-occurred. In a later analysis, HLA-associated TCR beta chains showed more clonal expansion and lower generation probabilities than non-associated chains that were equally common. The study gave a list of under 200 TCR beta chains associated with cytomegalovirus. The sequencing pipeline was judged likely to have produced a cluster of highly shared sequence variants as a technical artifact. Linkage disequilibrium might explain the correlated functional status among segregating V segments, but an unknown experimental factor could not be ruled out. In this cohort, only TCR beta chains were sequenced, and detectable features were limited by the absence of alpha or paired-chain data.

The chain couples TRBV4-1 to TRBJ1-5; the D gene is perhaps TRBD1, on 6 matching bases. Sequencing used PBMCs. This TCR derives from a man between 18 and 29 years old in good health and CMV-seronegative. The CDR3 is CASSQGQALNQPQHF. The nucleotides read TGCGCCAGCAGCCAAGGACAGGCCCTTAATCAGCCCCAGCATTTT.